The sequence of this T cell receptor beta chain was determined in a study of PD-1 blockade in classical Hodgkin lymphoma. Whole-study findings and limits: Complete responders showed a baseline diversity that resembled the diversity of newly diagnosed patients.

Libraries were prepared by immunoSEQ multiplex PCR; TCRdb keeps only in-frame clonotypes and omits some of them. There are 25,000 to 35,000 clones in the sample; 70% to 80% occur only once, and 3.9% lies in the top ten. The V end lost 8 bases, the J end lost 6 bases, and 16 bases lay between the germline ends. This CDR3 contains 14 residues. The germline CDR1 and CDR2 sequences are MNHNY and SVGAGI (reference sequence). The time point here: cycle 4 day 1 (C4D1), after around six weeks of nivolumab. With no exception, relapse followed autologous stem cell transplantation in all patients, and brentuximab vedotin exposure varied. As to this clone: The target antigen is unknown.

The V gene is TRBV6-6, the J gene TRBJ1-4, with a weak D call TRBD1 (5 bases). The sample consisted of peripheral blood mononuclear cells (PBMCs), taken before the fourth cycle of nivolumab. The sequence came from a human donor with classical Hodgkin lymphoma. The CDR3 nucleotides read TGTGCCAGCGGTACCGGGACTATCTATGAAAAACTGTTTTTT. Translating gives CASGTGTIYEKLFF.